This T cell receptor beta chain was found in a study of blood T cell repertoires in COVID-19. Here immunoSEQ multiplex PCR was the method, and the copy in TCRdb shows in-frame clones only, minus some. The table has 200,000 to 300,000 clones, approximately 78% seen once. The V gene's germline CDR1 is SGHRS and CDR2 YFSETQ. V was shortened by 0 bases and J by 3 bases, with 9 bases between the two germline ends. This CDR3 spans 14 amino acids. The sequence came from a woman aged 55-69 years with active or convalescent COVID-19. What was sequenced was peripheral blood. The chain recombines TRBV5-1 with TRBJ1-1, with D uncertain. In nucleotides, the CDR3 is TGCGCCAGCAGCTTGGGCAGTTTCGACACTGAAGCTTTCTTT. Translation gives CASSLGSFDTEAFF.